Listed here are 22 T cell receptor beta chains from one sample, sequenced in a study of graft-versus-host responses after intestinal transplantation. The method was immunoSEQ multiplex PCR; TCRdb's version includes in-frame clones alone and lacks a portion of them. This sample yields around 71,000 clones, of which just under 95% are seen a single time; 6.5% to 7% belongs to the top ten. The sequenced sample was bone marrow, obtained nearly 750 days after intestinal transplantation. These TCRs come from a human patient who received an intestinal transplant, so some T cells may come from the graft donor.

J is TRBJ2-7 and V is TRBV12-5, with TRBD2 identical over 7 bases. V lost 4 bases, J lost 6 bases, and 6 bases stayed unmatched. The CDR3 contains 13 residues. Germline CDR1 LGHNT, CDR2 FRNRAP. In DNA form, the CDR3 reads TGTGCTAGTGGTTCCGGAGGACTAGGCGAGCAGTACTTC. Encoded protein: CASGSGGLGEQYF.

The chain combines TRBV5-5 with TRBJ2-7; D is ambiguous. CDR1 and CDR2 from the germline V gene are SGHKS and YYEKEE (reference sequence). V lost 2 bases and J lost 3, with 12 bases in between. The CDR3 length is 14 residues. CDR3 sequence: CASSFLVGVYEQYF. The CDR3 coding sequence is TGTGCCAGCAGCTTTCTTGTTGGGGTCTACGAGCAGTACTTC.

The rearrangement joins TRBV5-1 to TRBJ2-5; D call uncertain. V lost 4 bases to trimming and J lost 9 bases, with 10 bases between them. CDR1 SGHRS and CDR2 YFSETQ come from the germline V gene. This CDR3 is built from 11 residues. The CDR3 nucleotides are TGCGCCAGCAGCGAGGCTTCAGCCCAGTACTTC. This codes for CASSEASAQYF.

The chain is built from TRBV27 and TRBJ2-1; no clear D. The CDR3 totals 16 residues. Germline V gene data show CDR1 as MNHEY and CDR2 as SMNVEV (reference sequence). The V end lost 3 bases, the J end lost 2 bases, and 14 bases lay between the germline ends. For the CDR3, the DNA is TGTGCCAGCAGTTTTAATGGGATCTGGACCTACAATGAGCAGTTCTTC. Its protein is CASSFNGIWTYNEQFF.

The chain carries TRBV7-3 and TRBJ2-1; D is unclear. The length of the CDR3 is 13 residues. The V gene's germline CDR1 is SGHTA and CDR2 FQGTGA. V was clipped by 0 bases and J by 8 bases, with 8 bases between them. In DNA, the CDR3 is TGTGCCAGCAGCTTAACGGTGAGCGATGAGCAGTTCTTC. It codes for CASSLTVSDEQFF.

CDR3 residues: CASSPVGGRETQYF. The CDR3 nucleotides read TGTGCCAGCAGCCCTGTCGGTGGACGAGAGACCCAGTACTTC. The V call is TRBV9, the J call TRBJ2-5, with D unclear. Trimming pared 4 bases from V and 4 bases from J, leaving 14 bases between. The CDR3 contains 14 residues. The germline V gene encodes CDR1 SGDLS and CDR2 YYNGEE.

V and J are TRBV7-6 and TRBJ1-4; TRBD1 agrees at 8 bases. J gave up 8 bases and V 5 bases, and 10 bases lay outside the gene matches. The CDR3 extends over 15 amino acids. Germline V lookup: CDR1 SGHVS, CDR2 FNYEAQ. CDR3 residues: CASSQSGTGGEKLFF. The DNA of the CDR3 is TGTGCCAGCAGCCAATCCGGGACAGGCGGGGAAAAACTGTTTTTT.

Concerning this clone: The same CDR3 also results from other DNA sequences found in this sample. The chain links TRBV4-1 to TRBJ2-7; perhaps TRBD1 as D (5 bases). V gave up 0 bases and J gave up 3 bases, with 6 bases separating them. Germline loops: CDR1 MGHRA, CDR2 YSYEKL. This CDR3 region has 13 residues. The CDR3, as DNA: TGCGCCAGCAGCCAAGATCAGGGCTACGAGCAGTACTTC. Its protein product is CASSQDQGYEQYF.

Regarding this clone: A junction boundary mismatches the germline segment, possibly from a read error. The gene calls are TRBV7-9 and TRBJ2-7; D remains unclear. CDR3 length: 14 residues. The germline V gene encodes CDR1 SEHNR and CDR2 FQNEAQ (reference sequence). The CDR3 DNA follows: TGTGCCAGCAGTGATATGTCCGACTCCTACGGGCAGTACTTC. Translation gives CASSDMSDSYGQYF.

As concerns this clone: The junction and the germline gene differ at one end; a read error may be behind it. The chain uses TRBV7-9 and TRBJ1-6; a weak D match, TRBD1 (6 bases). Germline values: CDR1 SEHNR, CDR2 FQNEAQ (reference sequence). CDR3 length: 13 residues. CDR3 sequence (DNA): TGTGTCAGCAGCTTACAGGGAAATTCACCCCTCCACTTT. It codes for CVSSLQGNSPLHF.

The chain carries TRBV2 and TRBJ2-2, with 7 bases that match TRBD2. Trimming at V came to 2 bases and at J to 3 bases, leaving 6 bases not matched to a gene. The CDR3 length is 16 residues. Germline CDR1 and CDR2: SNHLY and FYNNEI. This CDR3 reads CASSERGEIDTGELFF. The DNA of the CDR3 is TGTGCCAGCAGTGAACGGGGGGAAATCGACACCGGGGAGCTGTTTTTT.

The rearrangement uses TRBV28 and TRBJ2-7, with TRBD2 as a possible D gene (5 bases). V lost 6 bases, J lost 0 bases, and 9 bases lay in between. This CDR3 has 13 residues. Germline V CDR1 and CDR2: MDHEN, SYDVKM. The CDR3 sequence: CASRSGNSYEQYF. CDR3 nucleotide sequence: TGTGCCAGCAGATCCGGGAACTCCTACGAGCAGTACTTC.

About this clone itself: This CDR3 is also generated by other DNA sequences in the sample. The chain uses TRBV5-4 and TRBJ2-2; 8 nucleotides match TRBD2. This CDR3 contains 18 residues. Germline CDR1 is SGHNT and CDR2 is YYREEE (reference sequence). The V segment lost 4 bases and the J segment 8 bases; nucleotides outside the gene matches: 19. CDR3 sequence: CASSRLAGGPHFAGELFF. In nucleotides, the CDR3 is TGTGCCAGCAGCAGACTGGCGGGGGGCCCCCACTTCGCTGGGGAGCTGTTTTTT.

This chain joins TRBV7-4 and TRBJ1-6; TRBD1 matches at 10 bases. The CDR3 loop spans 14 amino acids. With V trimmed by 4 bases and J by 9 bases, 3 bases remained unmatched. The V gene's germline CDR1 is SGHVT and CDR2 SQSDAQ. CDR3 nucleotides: TGTGCCAGCAGCTCCCGGGACAGGGGTTCACCCCTCCACTTT. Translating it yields CASSSRDRGSPLHF.

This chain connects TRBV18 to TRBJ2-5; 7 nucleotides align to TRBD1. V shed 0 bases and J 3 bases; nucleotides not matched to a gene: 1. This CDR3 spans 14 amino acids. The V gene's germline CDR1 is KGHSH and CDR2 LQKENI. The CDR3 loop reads CASSPPGTEETQYF. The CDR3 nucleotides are TGTGCCAGCTCACCACCGGGGACAGAAGAGACCCAGTACTTC. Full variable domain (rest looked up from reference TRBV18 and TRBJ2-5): NAGVMQNPRHLVRRRGQEARLRCSPMKGHSHVYWYRQLPEEGLKFMVYLQKENIIDESGMPKERFSAEFPKEGPSILRIQQVVRGDSAAYFCASSPPGTEETQYFGPGTRLLVL.

The CDR3 protein is CASSLARGRNTGELFF. CDR3 DNA sequence: TGTGCCAGCAGCTTGGCCCGGGGGCGGAACACCGGGGAGCTGTTTTTT. J is TRBJ2-2 and V is TRBV5-4; either TRBD1 or TRBD2 may fit D (6 bases each). Germline V gene sequence: CDR1 SGHNT, CDR2 YYREEE (reference sequence). There are 16 residues in the CDR3. Trimming removed 0 bases at V and 1 base at J, with 10 bases between.

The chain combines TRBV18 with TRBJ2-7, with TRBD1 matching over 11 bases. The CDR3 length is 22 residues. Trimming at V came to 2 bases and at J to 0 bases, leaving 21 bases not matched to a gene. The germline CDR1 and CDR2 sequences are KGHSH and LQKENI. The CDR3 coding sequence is TGTGCCAGCTCACCAATGAAGACCCCCAGGGACAGGGGGTTGATGAGCTCCTACGAGCAGTACTTC. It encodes CASSPMKTPRDRGLMSSYEQYF.

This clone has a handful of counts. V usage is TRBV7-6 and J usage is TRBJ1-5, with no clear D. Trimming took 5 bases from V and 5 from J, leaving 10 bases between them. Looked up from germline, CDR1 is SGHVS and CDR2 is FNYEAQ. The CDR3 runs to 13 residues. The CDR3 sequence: CASSPTAYQPQHF. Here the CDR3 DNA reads TGTGCCAGCAGCCCCACGGCCTATCAGCCCCAGCATTTT.

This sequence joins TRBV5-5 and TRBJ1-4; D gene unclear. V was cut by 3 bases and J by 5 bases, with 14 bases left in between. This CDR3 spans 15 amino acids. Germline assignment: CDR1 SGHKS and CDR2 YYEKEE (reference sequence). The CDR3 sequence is CASSYLSERNEKLFF. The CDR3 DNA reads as TGTGCCAGCAGCTATCTATCGGAAAGAAATGAAAAACTGTTTTTT.

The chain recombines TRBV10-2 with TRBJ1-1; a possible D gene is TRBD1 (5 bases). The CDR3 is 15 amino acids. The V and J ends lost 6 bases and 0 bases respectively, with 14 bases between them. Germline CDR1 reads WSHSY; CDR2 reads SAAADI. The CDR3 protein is CASSTPRDLNTEAFF. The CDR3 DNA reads TGCGCCAGCAGCACTCCCCGGGACCTGAACACTGAAGCTTTCTTT.

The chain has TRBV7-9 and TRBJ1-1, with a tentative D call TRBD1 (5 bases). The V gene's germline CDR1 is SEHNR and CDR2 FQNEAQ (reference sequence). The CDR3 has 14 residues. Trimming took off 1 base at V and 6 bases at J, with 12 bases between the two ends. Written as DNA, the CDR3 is TGTGCCAGCAGCTTAGGCGTGGGGCTGGCTGAAGCTTTCTTT. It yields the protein CASSLGVGLAEAFF.

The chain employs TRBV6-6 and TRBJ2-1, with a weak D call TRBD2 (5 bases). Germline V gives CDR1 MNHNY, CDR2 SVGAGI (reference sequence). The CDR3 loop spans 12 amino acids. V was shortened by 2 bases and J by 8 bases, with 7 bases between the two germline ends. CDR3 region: CASSYRSDEQFF. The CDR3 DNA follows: TGTGCCAGCAGTTACCGTAGCGATGAGCAGTTCTTC.